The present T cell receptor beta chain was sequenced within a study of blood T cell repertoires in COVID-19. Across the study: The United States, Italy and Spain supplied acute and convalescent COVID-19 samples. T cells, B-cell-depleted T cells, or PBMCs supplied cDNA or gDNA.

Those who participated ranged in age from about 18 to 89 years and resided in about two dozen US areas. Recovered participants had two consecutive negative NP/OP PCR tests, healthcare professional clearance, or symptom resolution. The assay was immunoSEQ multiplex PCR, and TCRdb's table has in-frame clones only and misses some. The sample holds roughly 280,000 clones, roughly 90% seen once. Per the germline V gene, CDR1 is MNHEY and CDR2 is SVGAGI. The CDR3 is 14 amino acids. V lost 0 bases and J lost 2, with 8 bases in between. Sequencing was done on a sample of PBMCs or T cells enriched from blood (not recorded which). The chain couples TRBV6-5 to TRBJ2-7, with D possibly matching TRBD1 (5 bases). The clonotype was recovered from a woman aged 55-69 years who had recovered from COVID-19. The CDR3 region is CASSYSQGTYEQYF. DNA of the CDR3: TGTGCCAGCAGTTACTCTCAGGGAACCTACGAGCAGTACTTC.